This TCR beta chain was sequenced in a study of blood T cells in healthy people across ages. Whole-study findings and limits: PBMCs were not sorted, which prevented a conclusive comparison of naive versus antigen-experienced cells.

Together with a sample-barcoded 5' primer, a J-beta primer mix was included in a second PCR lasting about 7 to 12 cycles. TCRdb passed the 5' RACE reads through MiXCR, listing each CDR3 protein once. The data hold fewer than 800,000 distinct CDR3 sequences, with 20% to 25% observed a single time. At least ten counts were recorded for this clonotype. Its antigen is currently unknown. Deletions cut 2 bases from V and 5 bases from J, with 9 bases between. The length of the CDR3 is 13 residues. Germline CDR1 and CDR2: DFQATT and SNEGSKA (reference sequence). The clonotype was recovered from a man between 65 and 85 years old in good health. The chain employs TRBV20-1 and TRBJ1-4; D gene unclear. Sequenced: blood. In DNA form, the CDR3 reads TGCAGTGCTAGACTTCAAACGAATGAAAAACTGTTTTTT. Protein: CSARLQTNEKLFF.